One sample yielded the 7 T cell receptor beta chains listed below, sequenced in a study of cytomegalovirus exposure and HLA in healthy donors (dated by TCRdb to between 2016 and 2019). Preparation of the library involved the immunoSEQ multiplex PCR assay. For the multiplex PCR, a mixture combining 60 forward primers for TCR Vbeta segments and 13 reverse primers for TCR Jbeta segments was used. Sourced from immuneACCESS, this table was stored by TCRdb with only in-frame sequences that have V and J called. A share of the clones is absent; for the studies checked, an unresolved V gene accounts for under half, and the remainder has no known explanation. This sample's clone table shows fewer than 150,000 clones. Around 4% of the sample lies in the top ten. Sequenced input: PBMCs. These receptors originate from a man aged 18 to 29 in good health and CMV-seronegative.

The chain is built from TRBV5-4 and TRBJ1-1, with D unclear. The CDR3 is made up of 14 amino acids. The V and J ends lost 3 bases and 1 base respectively, with 10 bases between them. CDR1 and CDR2 from the germline V gene are SGHNT and YYREEE (reference sequence). This chain's CDR3 is CASSSGRENTEAFF. In DNA form, the CDR3 reads TGTGCCAGCAGCTCCGGACGGGAGAACACTGAAGCTTTCTTT.

Here the CDR3 reads CASSKGQPSNYEQYF. The CDR3 DNA is TGCGCCAGCAGTAAGGGACAGCCTTCCAATTACGAGCAGTACTTC. J is TRBJ2-7 and V is TRBV23-1; 7 bases map to TRBD1. TRBV23-1 counts as an open reading frame of uncertain function. The CDR3 is made up of 15 amino acids. Unmatched junction bases numbered 11, after V lost 5 bases and J lost 4 bases.

The gene calls are TRBV7-9 and TRBJ1-5, with 8 bases lining up with TRBD1. Germline-derived CDR1 and CDR2 are SEHNR and FQNEAQ (reference sequence). This CDR3 has 14 amino acids. Losses at the gene ends were 5 bases for V and 4 bases for J; bases not matched to a gene: 4. The CDR3 spells CASSGGQANQPQHF. The CDR3 nucleotides are TGTGCCAGCAGCGGGGGACAGGCTAATCAGCCCCAGCATTTT. The full variable domain, with the rest looked up from reference TRBV7-9 and TRBJ1-5, is DTGVSQNPRHKITKRGQNVTFRCDPISEHNRLYWYRQTLGQGPEFLTYFQNEAQLEKSRLLSDRFSAERPKGSFSTLEIQRTEQGDSAMYLCASSGGQANQPQHFGDGTRLSIL.

The chain is built from TRBV19 and TRBJ1-1; 7 nucleotides match TRBD1. The germline V gene encodes CDR1 LNHDA and CDR2 SQIVND (reference sequence). CDR3 size: 13 residues. V shed 3 bases and J 5 bases; nucleotides not matched to a gene: 3. The CDR3 region is CASSIGRGTEAFF. CDR3 nucleotides: TGTGCCAGTAGTATTGGCAGGGGGACTGAAGCTTTCTTT.

The chain couples TRBV28 to TRBJ1-3; 8 nucleotides match TRBD1. CDR3 size: 15 residues. Germline V gene lookup returns CDR1 MDHEN and CDR2 SYDVKM. V shed 3 bases, J shed 4 bases, and the junction held 5 bases outside the gene matches. CDR3 nucleotide sequence: TGTGCCAGCAGTTTTCAGGGGGCGCGAGGAAACACCATATATTTT. Translated, it gives CASSFQGARGNTIYF.

This sequence joins TRBV19 and TRBJ2-7; D is uncertain. The germline V gene has CDR1 LNHDA and CDR2 SQIVND (reference sequence). This CDR3 is 13 amino acids long. V was shortened by 5 bases and J by 2 bases, with 10 bases between the two germline ends. This chain's CDR3 is CASSPDRAYEQYF. The CDR3 DNA sequence: TGTGCCAGTAGTCCCGATAGAGCCTACGAGCAGTACTTC.

Points on this clone: At one boundary the junction diverges from the germline segment, which might be a read error. This chain joins TRBV5-1 and TRBJ1-2, with 7 bases aligning to TRBD1. This CDR3 has 13 amino acids. CDR1 is SGHRS, CDR2 YFSETQ, per germline. As DNA, the CDR3 is TGCGCCAGCAGCTTGGGGGACAGCTATGGCTTCACCTTC. Its protein product is CASSLGDSYGFTF.